Each of the 29 T cell receptor beta chains below was sequenced from the same sample in a study of Tregs in tolerant kidney transplant recipients. Repertoires were generated with immunoSEQ multiplex PCR, while TCRdb's copy carries only in-frame clones and drops some. The data show about 52,000 clones, about 91% seen once. Recipients received nonmyeloablative bone marrow transplants from related graft donors, with transient mixed chimerism. The specimen comprised CD8+ T cells from blood (PBMCs), sampled 24 months after the transplant. The receptors were gathered from a human patient who received a combined kidney and bone marrow transplant. Some of these T cells may belong to the graft donor.

V is TRBV5-8 and J is TRBJ2-7; 7 bases align to TRBD1. Germline loops: CDR1 SGHTS, CDR2 YDEGEE. CDR3 length: 14 amino acids. The V and J ends lost 7 bases and 1 base, in that order; junction bases with no gene match: 8. In DNA form, the CDR3 reads TGTGCCAGCTCGAGGGGGCGCGTTTCCTACGAGCAGTACTTC. Translated, it gives CASSRGRVSYEQYF. Using reference TRBV5-8 and TRBJ2-7 for the parts outside the CDR3, the full variable domain is EAGVTQSPTHLIKTRGQQATLRCSPISGHTSVYWYQQALGLGLQFLLWYDEGEERNRGNFPPRFSGRQFPNYSSELNVNALELEDSALYLCASSRGRVSYEQYFGPGTRLTVT.

The J gene is TRBJ2-7, the V gene TRBV29-1; 8 bases map to TRBD1. This CDR3 comprises 12 residues. V lost 3 bases to trimming and J lost 4 bases; unmatched junction nucleotides: 2. Germline loops: CDR1 SQVTM, CDR2 ANQGSEA. In nucleotides, the CDR3 is TGCAGCGTTGAGGGACAGGCATACGAGCAGTACTTC. It encodes CSVEGQAYEQYF.

The J gene is TRBJ2-7, the V gene TRBV4-2; TRBD2 agrees at 13 bases. V lost 0 bases and J lost 2; bases outside the gene matches: 4. Germline lookup yields CDR1 LGHNA and CDR2 YNFKEQ. This CDR3 has 17 amino acids. The CDR3 loop is CASSQEFGLAGAYEQYF. The CDR3 nucleotides read TGTGCCAGCAGCCAAGAATTCGGACTAGCGGGGGCCTACGAGCAGTACTTC.

The chain links TRBV2 to TRBJ2-3; tentative D call: TRBD2 (6 bases). Looked up from germline, CDR1 is SNHLY and CDR2 is FYNNEI. Trimming took off 3 bases at V and 0 bases at J, with 7 bases between the two ends. The length of the CDR3 is 14 residues. CDR3 nucleotides: TGTGCCAGCAGTGAGGCGGGGAGCACAGATACGCAGTATTTT. Amino acid sequence: CASSEAGSTDTQYF.

The chain has TRBV27 and TRBJ2-1; 8 bases agree with TRBD2. The V gene end was trimmed by 5 bases and the J gene end by 5 bases; junction bases not matched to a gene: 11. Germline V gene data show CDR1 as MNHEY and CDR2 as SMNVEV (reference sequence). The CDR3 runs 16 residues. The CDR3: CASSQSGGVRNNEQFF. The CDR3 DNA is TGTGCCAGCAGTCAGTCGGGGGGGGTCCGAAACAATGAGCAGTTCTTC.

The V call is TRBV7-9, the J call TRBJ1-2; D perhaps matches TRBD1 (6 bases). V lost 5 bases to trimming and J lost 4 bases, with 14 bases between them. Germline CDR1 reads SEHNR; CDR2 reads FQNEAQ (reference sequence). CDR3 length: 14 amino acids. The chain's CDR3 is CASSPRDNPYGYTF. The DNA of the CDR3 is TGTGCCAGCAGCCCCAGGGACAATCCCTATGGCTACACCTTC. Together with reference TRBV7-9 and TRBJ1-2, the CDR3 gives the full variable domain: DTGVSQNPRHKITKRGQNVTFRCDPISEHNRLYWYRQTLGQGPEFLTYFQNEAQLEKSRLLSDRFSAERPKGSFSTLEIQRTEQGDSAMYLCASSPRDNPYGYTFGSGTRLTVV.

This clone came up a few times. This rearrangement joins TRBV4-1 to TRBJ2-1; the match to TRBD2 covers 9 bases. CDR1 and CDR2 (germline): MGHRA, YSYEKL. The J segment lost 8 bases and the V segment lost 4 bases, leaving 0 bases of the junction unmatched. The CDR3 consists of 12 residues. CDR3 sequence reads: CASSPSGDEQFF. The DNA of the CDR3 is TGCGCCAGCAGCCCTAGCGGGGATGAGCAGTTCTTC.

This chain joins TRBV13 and TRBJ2-5, with 7 nucleotides matching TRBD1. CDR1 and CDR2 (germline): PRHDT, FYEKMQ (reference sequence). Trimming took 4 bases from V and 5 from J; bases not matched to a gene: 7. The CDR3 spans 14 residues. The CDR3 DNA follows: TGTGCCAGCAGCTCTCTGACAGGGCGCGAGACCCAGTACTTC. Translated, it gives CASSSLTGRETQYF.

The chain has TRBV9 and TRBJ2-2; 9 nucleotides line up with TRBD1. V trimming: 3 bases; J trimming: 1 base; junction bases outside the gene matches: 1. The CDR3 spans 15 residues. The germline CDR1 and CDR2 sequences are SGDLS and YYNGEE. The CDR3 sequence is CASSGDRENTGELFF. The CDR3, as DNA: TGTGCCAGCAGCGGGGACAGGGAGAACACCGGGGAGCTGTTTTTT.

V is TRBV7-8 and J is TRBJ1-1; the D is unclear. Germline values: CDR1 SGHVS, CDR2 FQNEAQ. V was shortened by 1 base and J by 10 bases, with 13 bases between the two germline ends. The CDR3 runs 13 residues. CDR3 sequence: CASSLVLGEGAFF. DNA for the CDR3: TGTGCCAGCAGCTTAGTTTTGGGCGAGGGAGCTTTCTTT.

The gene calls are TRBV4-3 and TRBJ1-4; tentatively, D is TRBD1 (6 bases). V lost 0 bases and J lost 7, with 12 bases in between. Looked up from germline, CDR1 is LGHNA and CDR2 is YSLEER. This CDR3 contains 15 residues. CDR3 in DNA: TGCGCCAGCAGCCAAGATGGTGGGGGCAGTGAAAAACTGTTTTTT. It is translated as CASSQDGGGSEKLFF.

J is TRBJ2-2 and V is TRBV5-5; D perhaps matches TRBD1 (5 bases). Germline CDR1 and CDR2: SGHKS and YYEKEE (reference sequence). The CDR3 consists of 17 residues. The V gene lost 3 bases and the J gene lost 1 base, with 16 bases spanning the gap. CDR3: CASSSPTDTMNTGELFF. The DNA of the CDR3 is TGTGCCAGCAGCTCTCCTACGGACACAATGAACACCGGGGAGCTGTTTTTT. Full variable domain (remainder filled in from reference TRBV5-5 and TRBJ2-2): DAGVTQSPTHLIKTRGQQVTLRCSPISGHKSVSWYQQVLGQGPQFIFQYYEKEERGRGNFPDRFSARQFPNYSSELNVNALLLGDSALYLCASSSPTDTMNTGELFFGEGSRLTVL.

The chain has TRBV5-4 and TRBJ2-7; the D gene is possibly TRBD2 (6 bases). CDR1 and CDR2 (germline): SGHNT, YYREEE (reference sequence). V was cut by 1 base and J by 1 base, with 9 bases left in between. The CDR3 extends over 14 amino acids. The CDR3 coding sequence is TGTGCCAGCAGCTTGAGCGGGCGGTCCTACGAGCAGTACTTC. Encoded protein: CASSLSGRSYEQYF.

CDR3 sequence reads: CASSLFREGTGELFF. The DNA for the CDR3 is TGTGCCAGCAGCTTATTCAGGGAAGGCACCGGGGAGCTGTTTTTT. The gene calls are TRBV7-9 and TRBJ2-2; D is perhaps TRBD1 (5 bases). V was cut by 2 bases and J by 4 bases, with 11 bases left in between. Germline-derived CDR1 and CDR2 are SEHNR and FQNEAQ (reference sequence). This CDR3 has 15 amino acids.

This CDR3 is CASSHTGGTNEQFF. DNA for the CDR3: TGTGCCAGCAGCCACACAGGGGGGACTAATGAGCAGTTCTTC. The chain carries TRBV13 and TRBJ2-1, with TRBD1 matching 8 bases. This CDR3 has 14 amino acids. Germline V gene data show CDR1 as PRHDT and CDR2 as FYEKMQ (reference sequence). The V and J ends lost 5 bases and 7 bases, in that order; junction bases with no gene match: 7.

V gene TRBV7-9 combines with J gene TRBJ2-1; D not resolved. In germline, CDR1 is SEHNR, CDR2 FQNEAQ (reference sequence). Trimming removed 3 bases from V and 0 bases from J, with 9 bases in between. This CDR3 has 15 amino acids. CDR3 bases: TGTGCCAGCAGCTTTATTTCTTACTCCTACAATGAGCAGTTCTTC. It translates to CASSFISYSYNEQFF.

This rearrangement joins TRBV11-2 to TRBJ2-7; D is unclear. Per the germline V gene, CDR1 is SGHAT and CDR2 is FQNNGV. The CDR3 sequence is 13 residues long. The V end lost 1 base, the J end lost 6 bases, and 10 bases lay between the germline ends. This CDR3 reads CASSLGVAVEQYF. In DNA form, the CDR3 reads TGTGCCAGCAGCTTAGGTGTAGCAGTCGAGCAGTACTTC.

This sequence joins TRBV5-6 and TRBJ1-5; D remains ambiguous. The V and J ends lost 0 bases and 6 bases respectively, with 7 bases between them. Germline CDR1 SGHDT, CDR2 YYEEEE. This CDR3 contains 13 residues. CDR3 DNA: TGTGCCAGCAGCTTGGGAGGAATTCAGCCCCAGCATTTT. Translated: CASSLGGIQPQHF.

This clone has just a few counts. The chain uses TRBV2 and TRBJ2-6; 12 bases fit TRBD2. The CDR3 totals 17 residues. Germline V CDR1 and CDR2: SNHLY, FYNNEI. After removal of 2 bases from V and 2 bases from J, the junction contained 1 base not matched to a gene. The CDR3: CASSELAGGPGANVLTF. Written as DNA, the CDR3 is TGTGCCAGCAGTGAACTAGCGGGAGGGCCTGGGGCCAACGTCCTGACTTTC.

The chain is built from TRBV28 and TRBJ1-4, with D possibly matching TRBD1 (6 bases). Germline CDR1 is MDHEN and CDR2 is SYDVKM. The CDR3 runs to 18 residues. V was pared by 6 bases and J by 7 bases, with 27 bases between. Here the CDR3 DNA reads TGTGCCAGCAGCCGCCGGGACACTCTTCCTCGGTACGCTGAAAAACTGTTTTTT. It codes for CASSRRDTLPRYAEKLFF.

The chain recombines TRBV21-1 with TRBJ2-5; TRBD2 is the table's D call, not checked against the DNA. TRBV21-1 has pseudogene status. The CDR3 is made up of 14 amino acids. The DNA of the CDR3 is TGTGCCAGCAGCATCCGGGGGGGGGAAGAGACCCAGTACTTC. The encoded protein is CASSIRGGEETQYF.

The genes are TRBV5-6 and TRBJ2-2; the match to TRBD2 covers 13 bases. From germline, CDR1 is SGHDT and CDR2 YYEEEE. This CDR3 comprises 16 residues. The V segment lost 2 bases and the J segment 3 bases; nucleotides outside the gene matches: 1. In DNA form, the CDR3 reads TGTGCCAGCAGCTTAGGACTAGCGGGAGACACCGGGGAGCTGTTTTTT. Translated: CASSLGLAGDTGELFF.

This chain uses TRBV2 with TRBJ1-1; 7 bases line up with TRBD1. V was pared by 3 bases and J by 6 bases, with 4 bases of the junction left unmatched. This CDR3 spans 13 amino acids. Germline assignment: CDR1 SNHLY and CDR2 FYNNEI. The CDR3: CASSETGIAEAFF. Written as DNA, the CDR3 is TGTGCCAGCAGTGAGACAGGGATCGCTGAAGCTTTCTTT.

The chain uses TRBV4-1 and TRBJ2-1, with 10 bases identical to TRBD2. This CDR3 has 16 amino acids. With V trimmed by 1 base and J by 3 bases, 3 bases remained unmatched. The germline V gene encodes CDR1 MGHRA and CDR2 YSYEKL. CDR3 in amino acids: CASSQVSGGYYNEQFF. The CDR3 DNA is TGCGCCAGCAGCCAAGTTAGCGGGGGGTACTACAATGAGCAGTTCTTC.

This chain connects TRBV28 to TRBJ2-1; perhaps TRBD1 as D (7 bases). Trimming shortened V by 1 base and J by 3 bases, and 10 bases separated the two germline ends. The CDR3 contains 15 residues. CDR1 is MDHEN and CDR2 is SYDVKM in the germline V gene. The DNA for the CDR3 is TGTGCCAGCAGTTTATTCAGGGGGGACTACAATGAGCAGTTCTTC. Encoded protein: CASSLFRGDYNEQFF.

Points on this clone: At one end the junction does not follow the germline gene, possibly because of a read error. The chain uses TRBV18 and TRBJ2-7; D might be TRBD1 (6 bases). This CDR3 spans 11 amino acids. Germline lookup yields CDR1 KGHSH and CDR2 LQKENI. The CDR3 loop is CASSPYRVRRF. CDR3 nucleotide sequence: TGTGCCAGCTCACCCTACAGGGTAAGACGGTTC. Complete variable domain (other parts from reference TRBV18 and TRBJ2-7): NAGVMQNPRHLVRRRGQEARLRCSPMKGHSHVYWYRQLPEEGLKFMVYLQKENIIDESGMPKERFSAEFPKEGPSILRIQQVVRGDSAAYFCASSPYRVRRFGPGTRLTVT.

The chain joins TRBV30 to TRBJ2-3; D is unclear. Germline loops: CDR1 GTSNPN, CDR2 SVGIG (reference sequence). V was cut by 1 base and J by 5 bases, with 4 bases left in between. This CDR3 has 11 residues. The CDR3 region is CAWSGRDTQYF. The CDR3, as DNA: TGTGCCTGGAGTGGGAGAGATACGCAGTATTTT. Full variable domain (rest looked up from reference TRBV30 and TRBJ2-3): SQTIHQWPATLVQPVGSPLSLECTVEGTSNPNLYWYRQAAGRGLQLLFYSVGIGQISSEVPQNLSASRPQDRQFILSSKKLLLSDSGFYLCAWSGRDTQYFGPGTRLTVL.

The chain uses TRBV10-1 and TRBJ2-7; 9 bases are a match to TRBD1. The V gene end was trimmed by 4 bases and the J gene end by 5 bases; junction bases not matched to a gene: 9. This CDR3 is 15 amino acids long. Germline CDR1 reads WNHNN; CDR2 reads SYGVQD (reference sequence). CDR3 in amino acids: CASSGTGDRSNEQYF. DNA of the CDR3: TGCGCCAGCAGTGGGACAGGGGATAGGAGCAACGAGCAGTACTTC.

This sequence joins TRBV27 and TRBJ2-7; 8 bases line up with TRBD2. The CDR3 loop spans 15 amino acids. Germline assignment: CDR1 MNHEY and CDR2 SMNVEV (reference sequence). Unmatched junction bases numbered 4, after V lost 3 bases and J lost 0 bases. The CDR3 protein is CASSFGGGTSYEQYF. In DNA form, the CDR3 reads TGTGCCAGCAGTTTTGGCGGGGGGACCTCCTACGAGCAGTACTTC.